These 3 T cell receptor beta chains were sequenced from one sample in a study of T cell repertoires in cytomegalovirus infection. These receptors' targets are unknown. TCRdb reprocessed the reads with MiXCR, giving one entry per CDR3 protein. The profile shows about 85,000 distinct CDR3 sequences, around 49% of them singletons. The sample was CD8+ T cells from cultured PBMCs, taken from culture after CMV antigen stimulation. These receptor sequences come from a human donor in good health (CMV status not recorded). Some clones in this sample may be carry-over from other donors' samples.

This clonotype was picked up a small number of times. The chain links TRBV25-1 to TRBJ1-3; D gene uncertain. The germline CDR1 and CDR2 sequences are MGHDK and SYGVNS. This CDR3 spans 14 amino acids. Trimming shortened V by 5 bases and J by 0 bases, and 8 bases separated the two germline ends. The CDR3 region is CASSPSNSGNTIYF. DNA for the CDR3: TGTGCCAGCAGTCCGTCCAACTCTGGAAACACCATATATTTT.

V and J are TRBV5-3 and TRBJ2-7; 10 bases agree with TRBD1. TRBV5-3 is marked as an open reading frame, function uncertain. V shed 8 bases and J 5 bases; nucleotides not matched to a gene: 10. This CDR3 is 14 amino acids long. The CDR3 DNA follows: TGTGCCAGCAGCCCGGGACAGGGGACGGACGAGCAGTACTTC. Residues: CASSPGQGTDEQYF.

The chain combines TRBV6-6 with TRBJ2-3; perhaps D is TRBD1 or TRBD2 (5 bases each). Trimming left V 0 bases short and J 1 base short, with 8 bases between. The length of the CDR3 is 15 residues. Germline V gene sequence: CDR1 MNHNY, CDR2 SVGAGI (reference sequence). The CDR3: CASSYSRGGTDTQYF. The DNA for the CDR3 is TGTGCCAGCAGTTACTCGCGAGGGGGCACAGATACGCAGTATTTT.